Listed below are T cell receptor beta chains from one sample, sequenced in a study of T cell repertoires in cytomegalovirus infection. One entry per CDR3 protein, called by TCRdb with MiXCR from the reads. The sample yields roughly 300,000 distinct CDR3 sequences, about 26% seen once. Sequencing was done on a sample of PBMCs. The receptors derive from a human donor in good health (CMV status not recorded). Some clones in this sample may be carry-over from other donors' samples. The CDR3 runs from the conserved cysteine through the conserved F or W. Fields, in order: J gene, V gene, D gene, clone size, CDR3 protein. A D gene is named only where the DNA matches it firmly. The listing skips clone size in some rows; elsewhere it reads once, few, many or a size class.

J gene: TRBJ2-7; V gene: TRBV7-3; D gene: NA; clone size: few; CDR3 protein: CASSLGAELIHEQYF
J gene: TRBJ2-7; V gene: TRBV3-1; D gene: NA; clone size: few; CDR3 protein: CASSQAGTFTYEQYF
J gene: TRBJ1-6; V gene: TRBV7-2; D gene: NA; clone size: many; CDR3 protein: CASSLGGGDAYNSPLHF
J gene: TRBJ2-1; V gene: TRBV5-1; D gene: TRBD2; clone size: few; CDR3 protein: CASSSGLAGGVRTYNEQFF
J gene: TRBJ1-1; V gene: TRBV7-2; D gene: TRBD1; clone size: many; CDR3 protein: CASSSLDRGAFF
J gene: TRBJ2-5; V gene: TRBV14; D gene: TRBD1; clone size: many; CDR3 protein: CASSQDLGQQETQYF
J gene: TRBJ1-1; V gene: TRBV20-1; D gene: NA; clone size: NA; CDR3 protein: CSARGGAEEAFF
J gene: TRBJ2-1; V gene: TRBV5-6; D gene: NA; clone size: NA; CDR3 protein: CASSLGAQAIEQFF
J gene: TRBJ2-7; V gene: TRBV6-2/TRBV6-3; D gene: NA; clone size: many; CDR3 protein: CASSSLSGEQYF
J gene: TRBJ2-1; V gene: TRBV7-6; D gene: TRBD2; clone size: many; CDR3 protein: CASSLGTSGSNSEQFF
J gene: TRBJ2-3; V gene: TRBV29-1; D gene: TRBD1; clone size: NA; CDR3 protein: CSVLGTASTDTQYF
J gene: TRBJ2-7; V gene: TRBV7-4; D gene: TRBD1; clone size: NA; CDR3 protein: CASSHPDRGLSSEQYF
J gene: TRBJ1-2; V gene: TRBV3-1; D gene: NA; clone size: NA; CDR3 protein: CASRGGYTF
J gene: TRBJ1-5; V gene: TRBV7-2; D gene: NA; clone size: many; CDR3 protein: CASSPTKGRWGNQPQHF
J gene: TRBJ1-4; V gene: TRBV12-3/TRBV12-4; D gene: TRBD1; clone size: NA; CDR3 protein: CASSLRTGSGEKLFF
J gene: TRBJ2-7; V gene: TRBV7-8; D gene: NA; clone size: many; CDR3 protein: CASSLAQGGNYEQYF
J gene: TRBJ1-1; V gene: TRBV6-5; D gene: NA; clone size: NA; CDR3 protein: CASSYITGGGGFVEAFF
J gene: TRBJ2-5; V gene: TRBV7-2; D gene: NA; clone size: medium-sized; CDR3 protein: CASSLYQETQYF
J gene: TRBJ2-7; V gene: TRBV5-5; D gene: NA; clone size: NA; CDR3 protein: CASSSGRGYSYEQYF
J gene: TRBJ1-6; V gene: TRBV14; D gene: TRBD1; clone size: NA; CDR3 protein: CASSLRQGYNSPLHF
J gene: TRBJ2-4; V gene: TRBV28; D gene: TRBD1; clone size: NA; CDR3 protein: CASSFLQGALAKNIQYF
J gene: TRBJ2-6; V gene: TRBV5-1; D gene: NA; clone size: NA; CDR3 protein: CASSFSSSGANVLTF
J gene: TRBJ2-2; V gene: TRBV7-2; D gene: TRBD2; clone size: many; CDR3 protein: CASSRGGWTGELFF
J gene: TRBJ2-7; V gene: TRBV11-2; D gene: NA; clone size: many; CDR3 protein: CASSFADPLVEQYF
J gene: TRBJ1-5; V gene: TRBV7-2; D gene: TRBD1; clone size: many; CDR3 protein: CASSFRTGGDQPQHF
J gene: TRBJ1-5; V gene: TRBV28; D gene: TRBD1; clone size: many; CDR3 protein: CASLDRGINQPQHF
J gene: TRBJ1-2; V gene: TRBV7-2; D gene: NA; clone size: many; CDR3 protein: CASSWALNYGYTF
J gene: TRBJ2-3; V gene: TRBV5-1; D gene: TRBD2; clone size: NA; CDR3 protein: CASSLAMTSGGFSTDTQYF
J gene: TRBJ2-5; V gene: TRBV7-2; D gene: NA; clone size: many; CDR3 protein: CASSLFSGETQYF
J gene: TRBJ1-2; V gene: TRBV6-2/TRBV6-3; D gene: TRBD1; clone size: NA; CDR3 protein: CASIPVDRDFYGYTF
J gene: TRBJ1-2; V gene: TRBV7-2; D gene: NA; clone size: many; CDR3 protein: CASRRGDNYGYTF
J gene: TRBJ1-5; V gene: TRBV5-1; D gene: TRBD1; clone size: NA; CDR3 protein: CASSRGQGANQPQHF
J gene: TRBJ2-7; V gene: TRBV7-9; D gene: TRBD2; clone size: NA; CDR3 protein: CASSRGRGAYEQYF
J gene: TRBJ2-7; V gene: TRBV12-3/TRBV12-4; D gene: TRBD1; clone size: few; CDR3 protein: CASKPTGSGGEQYF
J gene: TRBJ1-5; V gene: TRBV20-1; D gene: NA; clone size: few; CDR3 protein: CSAPLGLNQPQHF
J gene: TRBJ2-2; V gene: TRBV29-1; D gene: NA; clone size: NA; CDR3 protein: CSVYRVGNTGELFF
J gene: TRBJ2-2; V gene: TRBV7-2; D gene: NA; clone size: NA; CDR3 protein: CASRPNRGRRAGELFF
J gene: TRBJ2-4; V gene: TRBV7-9; D gene: NA; clone size: few; CDR3 protein: CASSRTLPDQDIQYF
J gene: TRBJ1-1; V gene: TRBV18; D gene: NA; clone size: few; CDR3 protein: CASSPGVTKGEAFF
J gene: TRBJ2-7; V gene: TRBV20-1; D gene: NA; clone size: NA; CDR3 protein: CSAKLDRTSYEQYF
J gene: TRBJ2-1; V gene: TRBV9; D gene: NA; clone size: NA; CDR3 protein: CASSVGAPSSYNEQFF
J gene: TRBJ2-7; V gene: TRBV6-1; D gene: TRBD1; clone size: many; CDR3 protein: CASSKSWTGRHEQYF
J gene: TRBJ2-5; V gene: TRBV29-1; D gene: NA; clone size: few; CDR3 protein: CSVEYALGETQYF
J gene: TRBJ2-3; V gene: TRBV7-2; D gene: NA; clone size: many; CDR3 protein: CATTTAIGDTQYF
J gene: TRBJ2-1; V gene: TRBV28; D gene: TRBD1; clone size: NA; CDR3 protein: CASSYPGTGNNEQFF
J gene: TRBJ1-3; V gene: TRBV2; D gene: TRBD1; clone size: few; CDR3 protein: CASLDYRGRITGNTIYF
J gene: TRBJ2-7; V gene: TRBV7-2; D gene: NA; clone size: NA; CDR3 protein: CASSSTGAGREQYF
J gene: TRBJ1-2; V gene: TRBV20-1; D gene: TRBD1; clone size: NA; CDR3 protein: CSASLQGGLDGYTF
J gene: TRBJ2-1; V gene: TRBV25-1; D gene: NA; clone size: NA; CDR3 protein: CASSENRVGYNEQFF
J gene: TRBJ2-7; V gene: TRBV7-2; D gene: NA; clone size: many; CDR3 protein: CASSFRLSISYEQYF
J gene: TRBJ2-7; V gene: TRBV20-1; D gene: NA; clone size: few; CDR3 protein: CSARLTGVREDEQYF
J gene: TRBJ1-4; V gene: TRBV12-3/TRBV12-4; D gene: NA; clone size: many; CDR3 protein: CASSPRATNEKLFF
J gene: TRBJ1-5; V gene: TRBV19; D gene: NA; clone size: NA; CDR3 protein: CASTQGRLQLPQHF
J gene: TRBJ1-5; V gene: TRBV7-8; D gene: NA; clone size: many; CDR3 protein: CASSYRDNDQPQHF
J gene: TRBJ2-1; V gene: TRBV7-2; D gene: TRBD1; clone size: many; CDR3 protein: CASSTKGQVIANEQFF
J gene: TRBJ1-2; V gene: TRBV29-1; D gene: NA; clone size: NA; CDR3 protein: CSAGTGLGYTF
J gene: TRBJ1-2; V gene: TRBV24-1; D gene: NA; clone size: few; CDR3 protein: CATSGFSMDGYTF
J gene: TRBJ2-7; V gene: TRBV6-1; D gene: TRBD1; clone size: NA; CDR3 protein: CAIGQGRYEQYF
J gene: TRBJ1-1; V gene: TRBV19; D gene: NA; clone size: many; CDR3 protein: CASSSSKNTEAFF